The rows below give T cell receptor beta chains drawn from one sample of a study of T cells in Graves' hyperthyroidism and ophthalmopathy. TCRdb reanalysed the multiplex PCR reads using MiXCR and keeps one entry per CDR3 protein. The sample consists of roughly 570,000 distinct CDR3 sequences, more than 45% of them appearing once. The sequenced sample was peripheral blood or thyroid tissue (not recorded which). These receptors came from a woman aged 18-29 years with Graves' hyperthyroidism. The CDR3 runs from the conserved cysteine through the conserved F or W. Each record gives: clone size, J gene, V gene, CDR3 length, CDR3 protein. Where a row states a size, it is once, few, many or the class of an expanded clone; other rows omit it.

clone size: .; J gene: TRBJ1-2; V gene: TRBV29-1; CDR3 length: 13; CDR3 protein: CSVAAGTVYGYTF
clone size: .; J gene: TRBJ2-3; V gene: TRBV7-8; CDR3 length: 16; CDR3 protein: CASSLRGTSATDTQYF
clone size: many; J gene: TRBJ2-2; V gene: TRBV19; CDR3 length: 14; CDR3 protein: CASSISGNTGELFF
clone size: .; J gene: TRBJ1-1; V gene: TRBV2; CDR3 length: 17; CDR3 protein: CASSEDDEGGRDTEAFF
clone size: .; J gene: TRBJ2-5; V gene: TRBV11-3; CDR3 length: 17; CDR3 protein: CASSFGWDSSFQETQYF
clone size: .; J gene: TRBJ2-2; V gene: TRBV19; CDR3 length: 16; CDR3 protein: CASRAILAEDTGELFF
clone size: .; J gene: TRBJ1-1; V gene: TRBV29-1; CDR3 length: 15; CDR3 protein: CSVEGGADMNTEAFF
clone size: .; J gene: TRBJ1-2; V gene: TRBV7-8; CDR3 length: 12; CDR3 protein: CASSLGRQGYTF
clone size: many; J gene: TRBJ2-6; V gene: TRBV3-1; CDR3 length: 15; CDR3 protein: CASSQMVSGANVLTF
clone size: .; J gene: TRBJ2-1; V gene: TRBV12-3/TRBV12-4; CDR3 length: 17; CDR3 protein: CASSQGLRAGTYNEQFF
clone size: .; J gene: .; V gene: TRBV14; CDR3 length: 15; CDR3 protein: CTSSRVSGADDTQHF
clone size: .; J gene: TRBJ1-1; V gene: TRBV7-9; CDR3 length: 14; CDR3 protein: CAWAPRQENTEAFF
clone size: .; J gene: TRBJ2-2; V gene: TRBV4-1; CDR3 length: 17; CDR3 protein: CASSQLGLAGVGGELFF
clone size: .; J gene: TRBJ1-1; V gene: TRBV29-1; CDR3 length: 17; CDR3 protein: CSVGWQDRGTPNTEAFF
clone size: .; J gene: .; V gene: TRBV7-2; CDR3 length: 13; CDR3 protein: CASSLASKGEQFF
clone size: .; J gene: TRBJ2-2; V gene: TRBV10-3; CDR3 length: 15; CDR3 protein: CAIRRGTGDTGELFF
clone size: many; J gene: TRBJ1-5; V gene: TRBV5-1; CDR3 length: 17; CDR3 protein: CASSNRDRAYSNQPQHF
clone size: .; J gene: TRBJ2-5; V gene: TRBV7-9; CDR3 length: 18; CDR3 protein: CASSLTFGTSGSLETQYF
clone size: many; J gene: TRBJ2-6; V gene: TRBV5-8; CDR3 length: 15; CDR3 protein: CASSLSGAGANVLTF
clone size: once; J gene: TRBJ1-1; V gene: TRBV20-1; CDR3 length: 13; CDR3 protein: CSGQAGADTEAFF
clone size: many; J gene: TRBJ2-5; V gene: TRBV6-5; CDR3 length: 15; CDR3 protein: CASSPFGSYQETQYF
clone size: few; J gene: TRBJ2-1; V gene: TRBV10-2; CDR3 length: 14; CDR3 protein: CASSTWRAYNEQFF
clone size: .; J gene: TRBJ2-3; V gene: TRBV7-9; CDR3 length: 15; CDR3 protein: CASSLVTRNTDTQYF
clone size: .; J gene: TRBJ2-3; V gene: TRBV7-9; CDR3 length: 12; CDR3 protein: CASSSRADTQYF
clone size: .; J gene: TRBJ2-7; V gene: TRBV2; CDR3 length: 13; CDR3 protein: CASQTSARYEQYF
clone size: .; J gene: TRBJ1-2; V gene: TRBV5-5; CDR3 length: 15; CDR3 protein: CACNPGQEPNYGYTF
clone size: .; J gene: TRBJ1-2; V gene: TRBV7-9; CDR3 length: 15; CDR3 protein: CASSSDADNSHGYTF
clone size: .; J gene: TRBJ2-5; V gene: TRBV7-8; CDR3 length: 14; CDR3 protein: CASSTHGVGETQYF
clone size: .; J gene: TRBJ2-7; V gene: TRBV7-2; CDR3 length: 15; CDR3 protein: CASSFRDRRVYEQYF
clone size: .; J gene: TRBJ1-1; V gene: TRBV10-3; CDR3 length: 10; CDR3 protein: CAISETEAFF
clone size: .; J gene: TRBJ1-2; V gene: TRBV29-1; CDR3 length: 13; CDR3 protein: CSATPRTGHGYTF
clone size: .; J gene: TRBJ1-1; V gene: TRBV4-3; CDR3 length: 18; CDR3 protein: CASSQVGPDRQLNTEAFF
clone size: many; J gene: TRBJ2-2; V gene: TRBV11-2; CDR3 length: 14; CDR3 protein: CASSMRTGLGELFF
clone size: once; J gene: TRBJ1-5; V gene: TRBV29-1; CDR3 length: 14; CDR3 protein: CSVAGTQGDQPQHF
clone size: few; J gene: TRBJ2-1; V gene: TRBV7-8; CDR3 length: 13; CDR3 protein: CASSLELDDEQFF
clone size: many; J gene: TRBJ1-2; V gene: TRBV19; CDR3 length: 15; CDR3 protein: CASGGKNLPNYGYTF
clone size: .; J gene: TRBJ2-5; V gene: TRBV7-2; CDR3 length: 13; CDR3 protein: CASSIQGSQPQYF
clone size: many; J gene: TRBJ2-2; V gene: TRBV20-1; CDR3 length: 16; CDR3 protein: CSAAKGEDRGTGELFF
clone size: once; J gene: TRBJ1-2; V gene: TRBV7-9; CDR3 length: 16; CDR3 protein: CASITPAGQGYYGYTF
clone size: .; J gene: TRBJ1-5; V gene: TRBV7-2; CDR3 length: 12; CDR3 protein: CACSRPNQPQHF
clone size: .; J gene: TRBJ1-5; V gene: TRBV7-6; CDR3 length: 20; CDR3 protein: CASSPGETQYFGPGNQPQHF
clone size: many; J gene: TRBJ1-1; V gene: TRBV12-3/TRBV12-4; CDR3 length: 13; CDR3 protein: CASSFSGLPEAFF
clone size: .; J gene: TRBJ1-1; V gene: TRBV3-1; CDR3 length: 14; CDR3 protein: CASSRIQGDTEAFF
clone size: many; J gene: TRBJ2-7; V gene: TRBV20-1; CDR3 length: 12; CDR3 protein: CGGGGSSYEQYF